Shown below are 6 T cell receptor beta chains from a single sample sequenced in a study of blood T cell repertoires in COVID-19. Sequenced by immunoSEQ multiplex PCR; TCRdb stores in-frame clones only, minus some. In the table there are over 120,000 clones, 65% to 85% of which are singletons. Sequencing was performed on peripheral blood. Source of these receptors: a woman aged 55-75 years with acute or convalescent COVID-19.

The CDR3 is CASSLRGQGSSGNTIYF. In nucleotides, the CDR3 is TGTGCCAGCAGCTTAAGGGGACAGGGTTCGTCTGGAAACACCATATATTTT. The chain has TRBV7-9 and TRBJ1-3, with TRBD1 identical over 9 bases. The junction had 6 bases not matched to a gene; V was cut back by 2 bases and J by 1 base. From germline, CDR1 is SEHNR and CDR2 FQNEAQ (reference sequence). The CDR3 has 17 amino acids. The full variable domain, completed using reference TRBV7-9 and TRBJ1-3, is DTGVSQNPRHKITKRGQNVTFRCDPISEHNRLYWYRQTLGQGPEFLTYFQNEAQLEKSRLLSDRFSAERPKGSFSTLEIQRTEQGDSAMYLCASSLRGQGSSGNTIYFGEGSWLTVV.

The rearrangement uses TRBV3-1 (or the pseudogene TRBV3-2) and TRBJ1-3; a weak D match, TRBD1 (5 bases). Germline V gives CDR1 LGHDT, CDR2 YNNKEL (reference sequence). The CDR3 has 16 residues. The V and J ends lost 1 base and 0 bases respectively, with 10 bases between them. The CDR3 DNA reads TGTGCCAGCAGCCAAGCTCGGACATTCTCTGGAAACACCATATATTTT. Protein: CASSQARTFSGNTIYF.

This clone was picked up a small number of times. The J gene is TRBJ2-7, the V gene TRBV13; a weak D match, TRBD2 (5 bases). This CDR3 spans 14 amino acids. Trimming cost V 6 bases and J 7 bases, with 19 bases left between them. Germline lookup yields CDR1 PRHDT and CDR2 FYEKMQ (reference sequence). In nucleotides, the CDR3 is TGTGCCAGCAGTGTAGCCATCCGAGCGGAAGAGCAGTACTTC. It encodes CASSVAIRAEEQYF.

This clone was detected once. The chain combines TRBV30 with TRBJ2-1; TRBD1 matches at 10 bases. V was pared by 2 bases and J by 9 bases, with 7 bases of the junction left unmatched. CDR1 is GTSNPN and CDR2 is SVGIG in the germline V gene (reference sequence). The CDR3 totals 14 residues. The CDR3 coding sequence is TGTGCCTGGAGTTGGGGGACAGGGGATGGTGAGCAGTTCTTC. It yields the protein CAWSWGTGDGEQFF.

This clone turned up a few times. The chain is built from TRBV11-3 and TRBJ2-3, with D perhaps matching TRBD2 (6 bases). The germline CDR1 and CDR2 sequences are SGHNT and YENEEA. The CDR3 runs to 16 residues. The ends were cut back, 4 bases at V and 1 base at J, with 15 bases in the middle. The CDR3 nucleotides read TGTGCCAGCAGCTCGAACCAGGGAGGCGGCACAGATACGCAGTATTTT. Its protein is CASSSNQGGGTDTQYF. Variable domain in full (rest from reference TRBV11-3 and TRBJ2-3): EAGVVQSPRYKIIEKKQPVAFWCNPISGHNTLYWYLQNLGQGPELLIRYENEEAVDDSQLPKDRFSAERLKGVDSTLKIQPAELGDSAVYLCASSSNQGGGTDTQYFGPGTRLTVL.

This chain connects TRBV10-3 to TRBJ2-7; D may be TRBD2 (6 bases). The length of the CDR3 is 13 residues. Trimming removed 3 bases at V and 2 bases at J, with 8 bases between. CDR1 is ENHRY, CDR2 SYGVKD, per germline. In nucleotides, the CDR3 is TGTGCCATCAGTGATTGGGGGGCCTACGAGCAGTACTTC. Its translation: CAISDWGAYEQYF.